This record concerns one T cell receptor beta chain sequence. Its matching antigen is unknown. This entry comes from a study of CD8+ T cells in alopecia areata. Study context: Severity scoring for treated patients was based on the percentage of affected scalp area.

This CDR3 has 17 residues. The V end lost 4 bases, the J end lost 3 bases, and 21 bases lay between the germline ends. Germline V gene data show CDR1 as LNHNV and CDR2 as YYDKDF (reference sequence). TCR sequencing used cDNA made by reverse transcription of extracted RNA. Sequenced by immunoSEQ multiplex PCR; TCRdb stores in-frame clones only, minus some. Of about 220,000 clones detected, approximately 57% appear once; the ten largest clones hold roughly 1.5%. Regarding treatment: oral pan-JAK inhibitor, 5-10 mg twice daily. Lesional scalp punch biopsies and peripheral blood came from alopecia areata patients. Study results and caveats: Whereas mice showed it more clearly, TCR sharing across patients was murkier, possibly because of HLA.

This chain connects TRBV15 to TRBJ1-2; D perhaps matches TRBD1 (5 bases). The material sequenced was CD4+ T cells sorted from blood, taken at week 4, from a patient treated with tofacitinib. The receptor's source is a human donor with alopecia areata. CDR3 nucleotides: TGTGCCACCAGCACTGCGCGATCAGGGACGGGTTACTATGGCTACACCTTC. It translates to CATSTARSGTGYYGYTF.